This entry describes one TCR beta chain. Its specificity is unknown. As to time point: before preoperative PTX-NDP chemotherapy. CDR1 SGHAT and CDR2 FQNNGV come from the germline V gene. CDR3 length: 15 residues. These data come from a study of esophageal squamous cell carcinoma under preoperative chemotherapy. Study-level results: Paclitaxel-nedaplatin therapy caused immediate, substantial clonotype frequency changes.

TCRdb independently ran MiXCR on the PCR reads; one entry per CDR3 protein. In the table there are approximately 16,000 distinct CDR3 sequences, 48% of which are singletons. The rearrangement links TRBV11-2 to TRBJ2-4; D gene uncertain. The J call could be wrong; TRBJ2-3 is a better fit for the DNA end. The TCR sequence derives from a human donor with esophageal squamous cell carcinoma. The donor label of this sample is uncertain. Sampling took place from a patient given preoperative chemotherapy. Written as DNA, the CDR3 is TGTGCCAGCGGCTCAGAGATACGACCCAAAAACACGCAGTATTTT. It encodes CASGSEIRPKNTQYF.